A selection of T cell receptor beta chains follows, all from one sample in a study of blood T cell repertoires in COVID-19. Clones were read by immunoSEQ multiplex PCR, and TCRdb kept only the in-frame ones, dropping some. Of a few hundred thousand clones in the sample, approximately 90% were seen once. Sequenced: PBMCs or T cells enriched from blood (not recorded which). Receptors originate from a woman between 45 and 65 years old who had recovered from COVID-19. Both conserved end residues are part of each CDR3. Fields, in order: J gene, D gene, clone size, V gene, CDR3 protein, CDR3 DNA. D genes are given only for firm matches. Expanded clones get a size class; other rows say once, few or many, or leave the size out.

j_gene: TRBJ2-2; d_gene: -; abundance: -; v_gene: TRBV12-3/TRBV12-4; CDR3aa: CASSFFLGELFF; CDR3nt: TGTGCCAGCAGTTTTTTCCTCGGGGAGCTGTTTTTT
j_gene: TRBJ2-1; d_gene: TRBD1; abundance: -; v_gene: TRBV14; CDR3aa: CASSQVNRDRVVNEQFF; CDR3nt: TGTGCCAGCAGCCAAGTTAACCGGGACAGGGTTGTTAATGAGCAGTTCTTC
j_gene: TRBJ2-1; d_gene: TRBD2; abundance: -; v_gene: TRBV12-5; CDR3aa: CASGLVWSDLAGGEQFF; CDR3nt: TGTGCTAGTGGTTTGGTATGGTCCGATCTAGCGGGGGGTGAGCAGTTCTTC
j_gene: TRBJ1-2; d_gene: -; abundance: -; v_gene: TRBV20-1; CDR3aa: CSASLLAAYGYTF; CDR3nt: TGCAGTGCTAGTCTCTTAGCAGCCTATGGCTACACCTTC
j_gene: TRBJ1-2; d_gene: -; abundance: -; v_gene: TRBV15; CDR3aa: CATSRETASKANGYTF; CDR3nt: TGTGCCACCAGCAGGGAGACAGCTTCTAAGGCTAATGGCTACACCTTC
j_gene: TRBJ1-2; d_gene: -; abundance: -; v_gene: TRBV2; CDR3aa: CASSEGPTGRGVYGYTF; CDR3nt: TGTGCCAGCAGTGAAGGCCCAACAGGGAGGGGGGTCTATGGCTACACCTTC
j_gene: TRBJ1-1; d_gene: -; abundance: -; v_gene: TRBV9; CDR3aa: CASSPTGTKNTEAFF; CDR3nt: TGTGCCAGCAGCCCGACGGGAACCAAAAACACTGAAGCTTTCTTT
j_gene: TRBJ1-3; d_gene: -; abundance: -; v_gene: TRBV14; CDR3aa: CASSLEVPGNTIYF; CDR3nt: TGTGCCAGCAGCCTCGAGGTCCCTGGAAACACCATATATTTT
j_gene: TRBJ1-2; d_gene: -; abundance: -; v_gene: TRBV29-1; CDR3aa: CSAGGGNYGYTF; CDR3nt: TGCAGCGCTGGGGGAGGGAACTATGGCTACACCTTC
j_gene: TRBJ1-2; d_gene: TRBD1; abundance: -; v_gene: TRBV7-2; CDR3aa: CASSSTGAGGYTF; CDR3nt: TGTGCCAGCAGCTCGACAGGGGCGGGCGGCTACACCTTC
j_gene: TRBJ1-1; d_gene: TRBD1; abundance: -; v_gene: TRBV7-9; CDR3aa: CASSPWGQEAFF; CDR3nt: TGTGCCAGCAGCCCCTGGGGACAGGAAGCTTTCTTT
j_gene: TRBJ1-1; d_gene: TRBD1; abundance: -; v_gene: TRBV18; CDR3aa: CASSPGQGNTEAFF; CDR3nt: TGTGCCAGCTCACCGGGACAGGGGAACACTGAAGCTTTCTTT
j_gene: TRBJ1-5; d_gene: TRBD1; abundance: -; v_gene: TRBV7-9; CDR3aa: CASSPRDSPDQPQHF; CDR3nt: TGTGCCAGCAGCCCCCGGGACAGCCCCGATCAGCCCCAGCATTTT
j_gene: TRBJ1-2; d_gene: -; abundance: -; v_gene: TRBV3-1/TRBV3-2; CDR3aa: CASSPRHAGGYTF; CDR3nt: TGTGCCAGCAGCCCACGTCACGCAGGGGGCTACACCTTC
j_gene: TRBJ2-1; d_gene: TRBD1; abundance: -; v_gene: TRBV5-1; CDR3aa: CASSLFLQGAGNEQFF; CDR3nt: TGCGCCAGCAGCTTGTTTCTACAGGGGGCGGGTAATGAGCAGTTCTTC
j_gene: TRBJ1-1; d_gene: TRBD1; abundance: -; v_gene: TRBV7-8; CDR3aa: CASSWAGTGAFF; CDR3nt: TGTGCCAGCAGCTGGGCCGGGACAGGAGCTTTCTTT
j_gene: TRBJ1-2; d_gene: -; abundance: -; v_gene: TRBV4-3; CDR3aa: CASSQGGGGGYTF; CDR3nt: TGCGCCAGCAGCCAGGGAGGGGGAGGTGGCTACACCTTC
j_gene: TRBJ2-4; d_gene: TRBD2; abundance: -; v_gene: TRBV11-2; CDR3aa: CASSLDPASGGAENIQYF; CDR3nt: TGTGCCAGCAGCTTAGATCCGGCTAGCGGGGGGGCGGAGAACATTCAGTACTTC
j_gene: TRBJ2-7; d_gene: TRBD2; abundance: few; v_gene: TRBV9; CDR3aa: CASSVDASGGDDSYEQYF; CDR3nt: TGTGCCAGCAGCGTAGATGCTAGCGGGGGGGATGACTCCTACGAGCAGTACTTC
j_gene: TRBJ2-2; d_gene: -; abundance: -; v_gene: TRBV9; CDR3aa: CASSSKEQGWAGELFF; CDR3nt: TGTGCCAGCAGCTCAAAGGAACAGGGTTGGGCCGGGGAGCTGTTTTTT
j_gene: TRBJ2-1; d_gene: TRBD2; abundance: few; v_gene: TRBV7-2; CDR3aa: CASSTSGVYNEQFF; CDR3nt: TGTGCCAGCAGCACTAGCGGTGTTTACAATGAGCAGTTCTTC
j_gene: TRBJ1-5; d_gene: -; abundance: -; v_gene: TRBV19; CDR3aa: CASSMGGFWPQHF; CDR3nt: TGTGCCAGTAGTATGGGGGGGTTTTGGCCCCAGCATTTT